These 4 T cell receptor beta chains share one sample of origin, sequenced in a study of blood T cell repertoires in COVID-19. TCRdb keeps only in-frame clones here, not all; method: immunoSEQ multiplex PCR. This table has approximately 240,000 clones, roughly 80% appearing once. Sequencing was performed on PBMCs or T cells enriched from blood (not recorded which). The receptors here all came from a woman between 35 and 50 years old with acute COVID-19.

V is TRBV5-3 and J is TRBJ1-3, with 10 bases matching TRBD1. TRBV5-3 is treated as an ORF (open reading frame) with a function not yet certain. This CDR3 comprises 17 residues. With V trimmed by 0 bases and J by 4 bases, 7 bases remained unmatched. CDR3 coding DNA: TGTGCCAGAAGCTTGGAACCGGGACAGGGGACAGGAAACACCATATATTTT. Translation gives CARSLEPGQGTGNTIYF.

This chain uses TRBV9 with TRBJ2-3; 8 bases map to TRBD2. J was trimmed by 0 bases and V by 3 bases; bases with no gene match: 12. The CDR3 is made up of 18 amino acids. Germline-derived CDR1 and CDR2 are SGDLS and YYNGEE. CDR3 sequence reads: CASSGGGGSGSSTDTQYF. In DNA form, the CDR3 reads TGTGCCAGCAGCGGCGGGGGTGGAAGCGGGAGTAGCACAGATACGCAGTATTTT.

V and J are TRBV30 and TRBJ1-3, with no clear D. Between the trimmed V and J ends, which lost 3 bases and 2 bases, there was a span of 26 bases. This CDR3 contains 19 residues. The germline CDR1 and CDR2 sequences are GTSNPN and SVGIG (reference sequence). CDR3 sequence: CAWSLSGNLLDWPGNTIYF. CDR3 nucleotides: TGTGCCTGGAGCTTGTCGGGAAACCTGCTAGATTGGCCTGGAAACACCATATATTTT.

The rearrangement links TRBV6-5 to TRBJ1-5; D ambiguous. This CDR3 is built from 14 residues. The germline V gene encodes CDR1 MNHEY and CDR2 SVGAGI. V lost 7 bases and J 2 bases, leaving 12 bases between the germline ends. In DNA form, the CDR3 reads TGTGCCAGCATAAACCCGGGAGGCAATCAGCCCCAGCATTTT. Protein product: CASINPGGNQPQHF.